The subject of this entry is one TCR beta chain. This sample was taken from a study of blood T cell repertoires in COVID-19. Overall study: Sites in the United States, Italy and Spain provided acute and convalescent COVID-19 samples. T cells, B-cell-depleted T cells, or PBMCs supplied cDNA or gDNA.

The CDR3 spans 12 residues. The J segment lost 5 bases and the V segment lost 4 bases, leaving 0 bases of the junction unmatched. Germline CDR1 and CDR2: SGHNT and YENEEA. In the original analysis: Researchers report that nucleated cell counts were estimated from reference gene primer amplification. Sequenced by immunoSEQ multiplex PCR; TCRdb stores in-frame clones only, minus some. That table gives V, J and clone size, and the DNA gave D and trimming. The sample holds some 150,000 clones, 75% to 90% seen once. The sequenced sample consisted of peripheral blood. The gene calls are TRBV11-3 and TRBJ2-7; 9 bases are shared with TRBD1. The sequence was obtained from a man in his fifties or sixties with active COVID-19. CDR3 sequence reads: CASSWTGDEQYF. The CDR3 DNA follows: TGTGCCAGCAGCTGGACAGGGGACGAGCAGTACTTC.